These 29 T cell receptor beta chains originate from one sample sequenced in a study of T cell responses to AZD1222 COVID-19 vaccine. The protocol was immunoSEQ multiplex PCR, while the TCRdb copy is restricted to in-frame clones and leaves out a portion. In the table there are 100,000 to 150,000 clones, around nine tenths of which are singletons. The material sequenced was peripheral blood, taken on day 0 of AZD1222 vaccination. These TCRs come from an adult in good health.

The chain recombines TRBV23-1 with TRBJ2-2; D possibly corresponds to TRBD1 (6 bases). TRBV23-1 is flagged as an ORF with uncertain function. Trimming stripped 0 bases from V and 2 bases from J, with 16 bases between. The CDR3 covers 18 residues. The CDR3: CASSQSMARGSNTGELFF. In DNA form, the CDR3 reads TGCGCCAGCAGTCAATCAATGGCCAGGGGAAGCAACACCGGGGAGCTGTTTTTT.

The V and J genes are TRBV5-6 and TRBJ1-2, with TRBD1 identical over 7 bases. CDR3 length: 15 amino acids. Germline CDR1 is SGHDT and CDR2 is YYEEEE. After removal of 5 bases from V and 1 base from J, the junction contained 8 bases not matched to a gene. CDR3 amino acids: CASREPGDSNYGYTF. The DNA for the CDR3 is TGTGCCAGCAGGGAGCCCGGGGACAGTAACTATGGCTACACCTTC.

The chain recombines TRBV10-3 with TRBJ1-3; D is perhaps TRBD1 (5 bases). Germline V gene lookup returns CDR1 ENHRY and CDR2 SYGVKD. This CDR3 is 15 amino acids long. The V end lost 7 bases, the J end lost 1 base, and 14 bases lay between the germline ends. The chain's CDR3 is CAITPGGESGNTIYF. CDR3 nucleotides: TGTGCCATCACTCCGGGGGGGGAGTCTGGAAACACCATATATTTT.

The chain has TRBV5-5 and TRBJ2-1, with unresolved D. CDR1 is SGHKS, CDR2 YYEKEE, per germline (reference sequence). Trimming took off 0 bases at V and 9 bases at J, with 10 bases between the two ends. The CDR3 length is 13 residues. This CDR3 reads CASSLEGAGEQFF. In DNA, the CDR3 is TGTGCCAGCAGCTTGGAAGGCGCCGGTGAGCAGTTCTTC. Drawing the rest from reference TRBV5-5 and TRBJ2-1, the complete variable domain is DAGVTQSPTHLIKTRGQQVTLRCSPISGHKSVSWYQQVLGQGPQFIFQYYEKEERGRGNFPDRFSARQFPNYSSELNVNALLLGDSALYLCASSLEGAGEQFFGPGTRLTVL.

The rearrangement uses TRBV9 and TRBJ2-2; D is unresolved. The germline CDR1 and CDR2 sequences are SGDLS and YYNGEE. Deletions cut 3 bases from V and 1 base from J, with 10 bases between. This CDR3 has 15 residues. This chain's CDR3 is CASSAMARNTGELFF. CDR3 DNA sequence: TGTGCCAGCAGCGCCATGGCGAGGAACACCGGGGAGCTGTTTTTT.

This clone was counted a single time. The V and J genes are TRBV24-1 and TRBJ1-4; D not resolved. The germline CDR1 and CDR2 sequences are KGHDR and SFDVKD. Trimming removed 7 bases at V and 0 bases at J, with 8 bases between. The CDR3 extends over 14 amino acids. The CDR3 nucleotides read TGTGCCACCAGCCGGGGAGCAACTAATGAAAAACTGTTTTTT. Translation gives CATSRGATNEKLFF.

The chain recombines TRBV19 with TRBJ2-7, with a possible D match to TRBD2 (5 bases). CDR3 size: 15 residues. V was cut by 1 base and J by 8 bases, with 18 bases left in between. From germline, CDR1 is LNHDA and CDR2 SQIVND (reference sequence). The CDR3: CASSIGSGPPGKQYF. The CDR3 DNA reads TGTGCCAGTAGTATAGGTTCCGGGCCCCCCGGGAAGCAGTACTTC.

The chain is built from TRBV4-2 and TRBJ2-1; D possibly corresponds to TRBD1 (6 bases). V lost 2 bases and J lost 0, with 17 bases in between. Germline CDR1 is LGHNA and CDR2 is YNFKEQ. CDR3 size: 18 residues. The CDR3 region is CASSQPAMDRSSYNEQFF. The CDR3 DNA reads as TGTGCCAGCAGCCAACCCGCAATGGACAGATCCTCCTACAATGAGCAGTTCTTC.

This clone was picked up a small number of times. The chain joins TRBV20-1 to TRBJ2-1; D is unclear. This CDR3 contains 10 residues. Germline loops: CDR1 DFQATT, CDR2 SNEGSKA (reference sequence). V lost 5 bases and J 8 bases, leaving 7 bases between the germline ends. The CDR3 spells CSAADHEQFF. The DNA for the CDR3 is TGCAGTGCTGCCGACCATGAGCAGTTCTTC.

The V and J genes are TRBV5-1 and TRBJ1-5; maybe TRBD1 (6 bases). Germline loops: CDR1 SGHRS, CDR2 YFSETQ. Between the trimmed V and J ends, which lost 4 bases and 6 bases, there was a span of 17 bases. The CDR3 has 15 residues. The CDR3 here is CASSPGAVGSQPQHF. The CDR3 bases are TGCGCCAGCAGCCCGGGGGCCGTTGGGAGTCAGCCCCAGCATTTT.

CDR3 in DNA: TGTGCCAGCAGCAAAGTAGGCAGGGGGGAGACCCAGTACTTC. Translating gives CASSKVGRGETQYF. The V and J genes are TRBV7-3 and TRBJ2-5; 7 bases match TRBD1. V was pared by 5 bases and J by 5 bases, with 8 bases of the junction left unmatched. This CDR3 is 14 amino acids long. Germline V lookup: CDR1 SGHTA, CDR2 FQGTGA.

CDR3: CASSQETGVIEKLFF. CDR3 coding DNA: TGTGCCAGCAGCCAAGAAACAGGGGTAATTGAAAAACTGTTTTTT. This chain uses TRBV3-1 (or the pseudogene TRBV3-2) with TRBJ1-4; 7 bases are a match to TRBD1. V trimming: 0 bases; J trimming: 7 bases; junction bases outside the gene matches: 5. From germline, CDR1 is LGHDT and CDR2 YNNKEL (reference sequence). The CDR3 contains 15 residues.

The chain joins TRBV24-1 to TRBJ2-1; TRBD2 agrees at 11 bases. There are 17 residues in the CDR3. Germline loops: CDR1 KGHDR, CDR2 SFDVKD. V dropped 3 bases and J dropped 5; count of bases not matched to a gene: 8. The DNA of the CDR3 is TGTGCCACCAGTGATCACCCTAGCGGGGGGCACAACAATGAGCAGTTCTTC. Residues: CATSDHPSGGHNNEQFF.

The chain is built from TRBV6-5 and TRBJ1-1; D is undetermined. The germline V gene encodes CDR1 MNHEY and CDR2 SVGAGI. V lost 6 bases and J 1 base, leaving 12 bases between the germline ends. CDR3 size: 14 residues. The CDR3 DNA is TGTGCCAGCAGAATCGAGGGCTGGAACACTGAAGCTTTCTTT. Translating gives CASRIEGWNTEAFF.

This rearrangement joins TRBV21-1 to TRBJ2-7; the table's D call TRBD1 went unverified against the DNA. TRBV21-1 is a recognized pseudogene. The CDR3 loop spans 16 amino acids. The CDR3 protein is CASSKLPGQGMAEQYF. CDR3 coding DNA: TGTGCCAGCAGCAAACTCCCGGGACAGGGGATGGCCGAGCAGTACTTC.

The J gene is TRBJ2-1, the V gene TRBV9; 9 bases line up with TRBD2. CDR3 length equals 16 residues. V gave up 3 bases and J gave up 6 bases; unmatched junction bases: 10. Per germline, CDR1 SGDLS and CDR2 YYNGEE. CDR3 nucleotides: TGTGCCAGCAGCGCTCGATCAAGCGGGGGGCCCAATGAGCAGTTCTTC. This gives the protein CASSARSSGGPNEQFF.

The rearrangement uses TRBV9 and TRBJ1-1; 8 bases map to TRBD1. Germline V CDR1 and CDR2: SGDLS, YYNGEE. After removal of 5 bases from V and 10 bases from J, the junction contained 4 bases not matched to a gene. This CDR3 spans 11 amino acids. CDR3 protein: CASSSGTGAFF. CDR3 sequence (DNA): TGTGCCAGCAGTTCCGGGACAGGAGCTTTCTTT.

The chain is built from TRBV13 and TRBJ1-3; no clear D gene. V lost 1 base, J lost 2 bases, and 15 bases lay in between. The CDR3 has 17 residues. Germline lookup yields CDR1 PRHDT and CDR2 FYEKMQ (reference sequence). Written as DNA, the CDR3 is TGTGCCAGCAGCTTAGTGGGCAGCTCGGAGCCTGGAAACACCATATATTTT. It yields the protein CASSLVGSSEPGNTIYF. Full variable domain (outside the CDR3, taken from reference TRBV13 and TRBJ1-3): AAGVIQSPRHLIKEKRETATLKCYPIPRHDTVYWYQQGPGQDPQFLISFYEKMQSDKGSIPDRFSAQQFSDYHSELNMSSLELGDSALYFCASSLVGSSEPGNTIYFGEGSWLTVV.

With respect to this clone: This CDR3 is also generated by other DNA sequences in the sample. V usage is TRBV10-1 and J usage is TRBJ2-3; D remains unclear. Trimming took 1 base from V and 5 from J, leaving 4 bases between them. The CDR3 runs 12 residues. CDR1 and CDR2 (germline): WNHNN, SYGVQD (reference sequence). CDR3 sequence (DNA): TGCGCCAGCAGTGAGTACGGAGATACGCAGTATTTT. This encodes CASSEYGDTQYF.

This clone appeared a single time. The chain carries TRBV10-3 and TRBJ1-1; weak D call: TRBD1 (6 bases). Germline CDR1 is ENHRY and CDR2 is SYGVKD. The CDR3 runs 16 residues. V was cut by 2 bases and J by 3 bases, with 16 bases left in between. The chain's CDR3 is CAISEIPGQFDTEAFF. CDR3 DNA sequence: TGTGCCATCAGTGAGATCCCCGGACAGTTTGACACTGAAGCTTTCTTT.

V and J are TRBV19 and TRBJ2-1; D is undetermined. This CDR3 region has 12 residues. Germline CDR1 is LNHDA and CDR2 is SQIVND (reference sequence). The V end was cut by 3 bases, the J end by 7 bases, with 7 bases between. The CDR3 DNA sequence: TGTGCCAGTAGTATGGTGGTAAATGAGCAGTTCTTC. This codes for CASSMVVNEQFF. Complete variable domain (other parts from reference TRBV19 and TRBJ2-1): DGGITQSPKYLFRKEGQNVTLSCEQNLNHDAMYWYRQDPGQGLRLIYYSQIVNDFQKGDIAEGYSVSREKKESFPLTVTSAQKNPTAFYLCASSMVVNEQFFGPGTRLTVL.

V gene TRBV7-3 combines with J gene TRBJ1-5, with a tentative D call TRBD1 (5 bases). This CDR3 region has 18 residues. Trimming took off 2 bases at V and 3 bases at J, with 20 bases between the two ends. Germline V CDR1 and CDR2: SGHTA, FQGTGA. CDR3 protein: CASSLLGVGTFPNQPQHF. The CDR3 DNA reads TGTGCCAGCAGCTTATTGGGGGTGGGGACCTTTCCCAATCAGCCCCAGCATTTT.

V gene TRBV6-5 combines with J gene TRBJ1-2, with 11 nucleotides matching TRBD1. This CDR3 has 15 residues. From germline, CDR1 is MNHEY and CDR2 SVGAGI. Losses at the gene ends were 2 bases for V and 4 bases for J; bases not matched to a gene: 3. Here the CDR3 reads CASSYAGQGAYGYTF. CDR3 in DNA: TGTGCCAGCAGTTACGCCGGACAGGGGGCCTATGGCTACACCTTC.

V usage is TRBV19 and J usage is TRBJ1-5; D is uncertain. CDR3 size: 14 residues. Looked up from germline, CDR1 is LNHDA and CDR2 is SQIVND (reference sequence). V was clipped by 3 bases and J by 5 bases, with 11 bases between them. This CDR3 reads CASSILDEDQPQHF. In DNA, the CDR3 is TGTGCCAGTAGTATCCTGGACGAAGATCAGCCCCAGCATTTT.

J is TRBJ1-1 and V is TRBV10-3, with 8 bases lining up with TRBD1. The J segment lost 3 bases and the V segment lost 7 bases, leaving 4 bases of the junction unmatched. The length of the CDR3 is 13 residues. Germline CDR1 reads ENHRY; CDR2 reads SYGVKD. The DNA of the CDR3 is TGTGCCATCACCCAGGACAGGGACACTGAAGCTTTCTTT. Translated, it gives CAITQDRDTEAFF.

The gene calls are TRBV29-1 and TRBJ2-2; D uncertain. In germline, CDR1 is SQVTM, CDR2 ANQGSEA. The V end was cut by 5 bases, the J end by 6 bases, with 7 bases between. This CDR3 comprises 11 residues. The CDR3 DNA sequence: TGCAGCGTTTTAGCAGCCGGGGAGCTGTTTTTT. Its translation: CSVLAAGELFF.

This chain uses TRBV9 with TRBJ2-5; 9 positions agree with TRBD2. The CDR3 has 15 residues. Germline V CDR1 and CDR2: SGDLS, YYNGEE. V dropped 4 bases and J dropped 2; count of bases not matched to a gene: 6. The CDR3 spells CASSSTSGFQETQYF. The CDR3 DNA follows: TGTGCCAGCAGCTCCACTAGCGGGTTTCAAGAGACCCAGTACTTC.

This sequence joins TRBV6-4 and TRBJ1-2; 12 bases align to TRBD1. Germline assignment: CDR1 MRHNA and CDR2 SNTAGT. The ends lost 3 bases at V and 4 bases at J; junction bases unmatched: 6. The CDR3 has 16 amino acids. CDR3 amino acids: CASSESGTGGRYGYTF. CDR3 sequence (DNA): TGTGCCAGCAGTGAAAGCGGGACAGGGGGCCGCTATGGCTACACCTTC.

J is TRBJ1-2 and V is TRBV4-2; D perhaps matches TRBD1 (6 bases). CDR1 and CDR2 (germline): LGHNA, YNFKEQ. The length of the CDR3 is 14 residues. V was pared by 2 bases and J by 6 bases, with 13 bases between. The CDR3 sequence: CASSQTTGEDGYTF. The DNA of the CDR3 is TGTGCCAGCAGCCAAACGACAGGAGAGGATGGCTACACCTTC.